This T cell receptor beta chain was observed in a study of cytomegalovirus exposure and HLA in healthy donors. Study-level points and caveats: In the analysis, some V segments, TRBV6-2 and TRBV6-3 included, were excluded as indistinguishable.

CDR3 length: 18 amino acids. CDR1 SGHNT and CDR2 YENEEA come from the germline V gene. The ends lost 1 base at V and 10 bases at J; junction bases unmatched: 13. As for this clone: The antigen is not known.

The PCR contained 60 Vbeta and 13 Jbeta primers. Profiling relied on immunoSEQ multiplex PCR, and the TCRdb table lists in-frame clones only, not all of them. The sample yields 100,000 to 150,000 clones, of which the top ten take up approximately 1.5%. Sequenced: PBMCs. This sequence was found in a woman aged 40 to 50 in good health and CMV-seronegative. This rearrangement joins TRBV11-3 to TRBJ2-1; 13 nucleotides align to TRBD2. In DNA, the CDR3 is TGTGCCAGCAGCTTAGGACTTATTACTAGCGGGGGGGCCGGGGAGCAGTTCTTC. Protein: CASSLGLITSGGAGEQFF.